This T cell receptor (beta chain) was retrieved from a study of molecular identifiers for immune sequencing clone quantification. General study results and limits: Underestimation of highly expanded clone sizes could arise where identical TCR molecules share a barcode. Clonotypes surpassing 20 RNA copies contained over 98% of effector molecules, versus under 1% in naive cells.

This clonotype has a handful of counts. Its specificity is not known. V was clipped by 3 bases and J by 0 bases; unmatched bases: 5. Germline V gives CDR1 MDHEN, CDR2 SYDVKM. The CDR3 has 16 amino acids. Both previously described methods and listed TCR primers were employed to make bulk TCR libraries. TCRdb analysed the PCR reads with MiXCR anew, one entry per CDR3 protein. The sample has under 800,000 distinct CDR3 sequences; less than 30% are singletons. Sequenced: naive CD8+ T cells from blood, with Jurkat cell RNA spiked in. This sample's subset: FACS-sorted CD8+CD4-CCR7+CD45RA+ naive T cells. The clonotype originates from a human donor in good health. Some libraries in this study had Jurkat cell RNA spiked in. V is TRBV28 and J is TRBJ1-3; 7 nucleotides line up with TRBD1. CDR3 region: CASSLWGQFSGNTIYF. The CDR3 DNA follows: TGTGCCAGCAGTTTGTGGGGACAGTTCTCTGGAAACACCATATATTTT.